This T cell receptor beta chain was retrieved from a study of cytomegalovirus exposure and HLA in healthy donors. The study, taken as a whole, reports: Being indistinguishable, some V segments were excluded, TRBV6-2 and TRBV6-3 among them. Earlier results showed most TCR beta V segments being productive about 87% or about 30% of the time. The majority of TCR sequences were rare, yet some public TCRs appeared in many donors.

In the case of this clone: What it binds is unknown.

Use of 60 Vbeta and 13 Jbeta primers characterized the PCR. Clones were read by immunoSEQ multiplex PCR, and TCRdb kept only the in-frame ones, dropping some. The data contain about 100,000 clones, around 74% of them singletons. The CDR3 extends over 10 amino acids. Germline CDR1 reads SNHLY; CDR2 reads FYNNEI. V was pared by 5 bases and J by 5 bases, with 3 bases between. This sequence joins TRBV2 and TRBJ2-5; D not certain. The clonotype comes from a woman aged 40 to 50 in good health and CMV-seronegative. The sample taken for sequencing was PBMCs. CDR3 nucleotides: TGTGCCAGCAGTTCGGAGACCCAGTACTTC. Protein product: CASSSETQYF.